The T cell receptor (beta chain) described here comes from a study of early T cells in non-severe SARS-CoV-2 infection. Looking at the study overall: The authors sequenced bulk RNA from unsorted whole blood, leaving chains unpaired.

Germline assignment: CDR1 LNHNV and CDR2 YYDKDF (reference sequence). The CDR3 is 14 residues long. The germline V and J ends were trimmed by 5 bases and 6 bases, with 17 bases remaining between them. Individual cDNA molecules received unique molecular identifiers during library preparation. In TCRdb, the 5' RACE reads were re-called with MiXCR into one record per CDR3 protein. The sample consists of around 47,000 distinct CDR3 sequences, 9.5% to 13% of them appearing once. The rearrangement uses TRBV15 and TRBJ2-7; D is perhaps TRBD2 (6 bases). This TCR was sampled from an adult who was a healthcare worker with PCR-confirmed SARS-CoV-2 infection or an uninfected control (not recorded which). Sequencing was carried out using whole blood. CDR3 bases: TGTGCCACCAGCCGCGGGACGGGCCCCTCCGAGCAGTACTTC. Translated: CATSRGTGPSEQYF. The whole variable domain, remainder taken from reference TRBV15 and TRBJ2-7, is DAMVIQNPRYQVTQFGKPVTLSCSQTLNHNVMYWYQQKSSQAPKLLFHYYDKDFNNEADTPDNFQSRRPNTSFCFLDIRSPGLGDTAMYLCATSRGTGPSEQYFGPGTRLTVT.